The next 27 T cell receptor beta chains were all read from a single sample in a study of T cells in Graves' hyperthyroidism and ophthalmopathy. The source material, RNA transcripts, was used to amplify TCR beta CDR3 regions. The study used the HTBI primer set for a first-round RT-PCR of the TCR CDR3. TCRdb independently ran MiXCR on the multiplex PCR reads; one entry per CDR3 protein. Counted here are around 580,000 distinct CDR3 sequences, 16% occurring once; the ten biggest clones make up about 17%. Sample: blood. Receptor source: a young woman with Graves' hyperthyroidism.

With respect to this clonotype: A much larger clone differs from this one at a single base, so this may be a read error. The chain uses TRBV7-2 and TRBJ2-7, with D uncertain. This CDR3 is 13 amino acids long. Looked up from germline, CDR1 is SGHTA and CDR2 is FQGNSA. Here the CDR3 DNA reads TGTGCCAGCAGTGATTTTGACCTCTACGGGCAGTACTTC. This encodes CASSDFDLYGQYF.

This clonotype was counted at least ten times. This chain links TRBV3-1 with TRBJ2-7; the D is unclear. The CDR3 is 13 amino acids. Germline V CDR1 and CDR2: LGHDT, YNNKEL (reference sequence). Trimming shortened V by 1 base and J by 12 bases, and 16 bases separated the two germline ends. Written as DNA, the CDR3 is TGTGCCAGCAGCCAAGGCAGAAGTGGGAAGCGGTACTTC. Translating it yields CASSQGRSGKRYF.

This clonotype has at least ten counts. The chain links TRBV15 to TRBJ2-1; D is uncertain. This CDR3 is built from 15 residues. Germline V CDR1 and CDR2: LNHNV, YYDKDF (reference sequence). V lost 0 bases and J 0 bases, leaving 6 bases between the germline ends. CDR3 amino acids: CATSRDVSSYNEQFF. The CDR3 coding sequence is TGTGCCACCAGCAGAGATGTGAGCTCCTACAATGAGCAGTTCTTC. The full variable domain, in which reference TRBV15 and TRBJ2-1 provide the parts outside the CDR3, is DAMVIQNPRYQVTQFGKPVTLSCSQTLNHNVMYWYQQKSSQAPKLLFHYYDKDFNNEADTPDNFQSRRPNTSFCFLDIRSPGLGDTAMYLCATSRDVSSYNEQFFGPGTRLTVL.

This clonotype was detected only a few times. This chain joins TRBV5-1 and TRBJ2-5, with 7 bases lining up with TRBD1. V lost 4 bases, J lost 2 bases, and 11 bases stayed unmatched. This CDR3 spans 16 amino acids. Germline V CDR1 and CDR2: SGHRS, YFSETQ. Written as DNA, the CDR3 is TGCGCCAGCAGCATACACACAGGGGCCAGGCAAGAGACCCAGTACTTC. It is translated as CASSIHTGARQETQYF.

This clonotype was seen at least ten times. V and J are TRBV12-5 and TRBJ1-2; a possible D gene is TRBD1 (5 bases). The germline V gene encodes CDR1 LGHNT and CDR2 FRNRAP. This CDR3 is built from 16 residues. V shed 0 bases and J shed 4 bases, with 15 bases lying between them. This CDR3 reads CASGLVKLGRVYGYTF. CDR3 nucleotide sequence: TGTGCTAGTGGTTTGGTAAAACTCGGCAGGGTCTATGGCTACACCTTC.

J is TRBJ1-6 and V is TRBV15; no clear D gene. The CDR3 is 15 residues long. The V and J ends lost 3 bases and 7 bases respectively, with 13 bases between them. The germline V gene has CDR1 LNHNV and CDR2 YYDKDF (reference sequence). CDR3: CATSSVPGPNSPLHF. CDR3 DNA: TGTGCCACCAGCAGTGTCCCCGGGCCGAATTCACCCCTCCACTTT.

This clonotype has only a few counts. The rearrangement uses TRBV18 and TRBJ2-7; the D is unclear. Trimming stripped 3 bases from V and 0 bases from J, with 9 bases between. The CDR3 runs 14 residues. Germline V lookup: CDR1 KGHSH, CDR2 LQKENI. The CDR3 loop is CASSPTKPSYEQYF. The CDR3, as DNA: TGTGCCAGCTCACCCACTAAACCCTCCTACGAGCAGTACTTC.

V and J are TRBV20-1 and TRBJ2-3; 8 bases align to TRBD2. Germline V gene data show CDR1 as DFQATT and CDR2 as SNEGSKA (reference sequence). The CDR3 has 15 amino acids. V shed 0 bases, J shed 2 bases, and the junction held 4 bases outside the gene matches. This CDR3 reads CSARDVLADTDTQYF. The CDR3 nucleotides read TGCAGTGCTAGAGATGTACTAGCGGACACAGATACGCAGTATTTT.

The chain joins TRBV9 to TRBJ2-1; TRBD2 might be the D (6 bases). Deletions cut 4 bases from V and 8 bases from J, with 19 bases between. The length of the CDR3 is 15 residues. CDR1 is SGDLS and CDR2 is YYNGEE in the germline V gene. The CDR3 here is CASSKLATVRDEQFF. CDR3 DNA sequence: TGTGCCAGCAGCAAACTAGCCACAGTACGAGATGAGCAGTTCTTC.

At least ten counts were recorded for this clonotype. This chain links TRBV7-2 with TRBJ2-7, with TRBD2 as a possible D gene (6 bases). The V end lost 2 bases, the J end lost 3 bases, and 14 bases lay between the germline ends. The CDR3 is 15 amino acids. CDR1 is SGHTA, CDR2 FQGNSA, per germline. This CDR3 is CASSLNGPGLYEQYF. The CDR3, as DNA: TGTGCCAGCAGCTTAAACGGGCCGGGACTCTACGAGCAGTACTTC.

Only a few counts were recorded for this clonotype. V usage is TRBV2 and J usage is TRBJ1-4; 10 bases match TRBD1. Germline V gives CDR1 SNHLY, CDR2 FYNNEI. The CDR3 is 14 amino acids. J lost 11 bases, V lost 6 bases, and 9 bases had no gene match. This CDR3 is CASRVRDRGDKLFF. The CDR3, as DNA: TGTGCCAGCAGGGTCCGGGACAGGGGAGATAAACTGTTTTTT.

This clonotype appeared a few times. This rearrangement joins TRBV19 to TRBJ1-1; D ambiguous. The length of the CDR3 is 15 residues. V gave up 3 bases and J gave up 2 bases, with 13 bases separating them. Per the germline V gene, CDR1 is LNHDA and CDR2 is SQIVND (reference sequence). The CDR3 region has the DNA TGTGCCAGTAGTATTGTAAACCCGGCCAACACTGAAGCTTTCTTT. Amino acids: CASSIVNPANTEAFF.

J is TRBJ1-1 and V is TRBV12-3 or TRBV12-4; TRBD1 matches 9 bases. Trimming removed 0 bases from V and 3 bases from J; junction bases left unmatched: 5. The CDR3 contains 16 residues. The CDR3 DNA reads as TGTGCCAGCAGTTTAGCGCTAGGGACAGGGTACACTGAAGCTTTCTTT. Its translation: CASSLALGTGYTEAFF.

The genes are TRBV29-1 and TRBJ1-2, with unresolved D. The CDR3 has 12 residues. V gave up 3 bases and J gave up 4 bases, with 9 bases separating them. Germline CDR1 and CDR2: SQVTM and ANQGSEA. The CDR3 here is CSVEYSLYGYTF. Written as DNA, the CDR3 is TGCAGCGTTGAGTACAGCCTCTATGGCTACACCTTC. Looking up the rest from reference TRBV29-1 and TRBJ1-2 gives the full variable domain: SAVISQKPSRDICQRGTSLTIQCQVDSQVTMMFWYRQQPGQSLTLIATANQGSEATYESGFVIDKFPISRPNLTFSTLTVSNMSPEDSSIYLCSVEYSLYGYTFGSGTRLTVV.

This chain connects TRBV24-1 to TRBJ1-2; D is ambiguous. The CDR3 is made up of 11 amino acids. The V gene lost 1 base and the J gene lost 8 bases, with 4 bases spanning the gap. Per the germline V gene, CDR1 is KGHDR and CDR2 is SFDVKD. CDR3 residues: CATSDLFGYTF. The CDR3 bases are TGTGCCACCAGTGATTTATTCGGCTACACCTTC.

This clonotype has only a few counts. V gene TRBV10-3 combines with J gene TRBJ1-1; D remains ambiguous. The V and J ends lost 6 bases and 1 base respectively, with 9 bases between them. CDR1 is ENHRY, CDR2 SYGVKD, per germline. The CDR3 loop spans 13 amino acids. CDR3: CAIRQEGNTEAFF. Written as DNA, the CDR3 is TGTGCCATCAGACAAGAGGGGAACACTGAAGCTTTCTTT.

This clonotype was seen only a few times. This sequence joins TRBV10-3 and TRBJ2-7, with a tentative D call TRBD1 (5 bases). Trimming removed 3 bases from V and 3 bases from J, with 15 bases in between. Germline CDR1 is ENHRY and CDR2 is SYGVKD. This CDR3 contains 15 residues. The CDR3, as DNA: TGTGCCATCAGTGAACCCGCAGGGATTAGCTACGAGCAGTACTTC. Amino acid sequence: CAISEPAGISYEQYF.

As to this clonotype: Its ends do not fully match the called genes, so a read error is possible. The chain joins TRBV11-2 to TRBJ2-1, with TRBD2 as a possible D gene (6 bases). The CDR3 sequence is 15 residues long. Germline assignment: CDR1 SGHAT and CDR2 FQNNGV. The CDR3 nucleotides are TGTGCCGGCAGCTTATTCGGGGGACTCGCCAATGAGCAGTTCTTC. It is translated as CAGSLFGGLANEQFF.

Note on this clonotype: A single base separates this from a much larger clone, so it may be a read error. V and J are TRBV12-3 or TRBV12-4 and TRBJ2-1, with TRBD2 as a possible D gene (7 bases). The germline V and J ends were trimmed by 4 bases and 2 bases, with 18 bases remaining between them. This CDR3 spans 17 amino acids. In DNA, the CDR3 is TGTGCCAGCAGTTCGTCGGGGGAGGGGGGGACCTACAATGAGCAGTTCTTC. Its translation: CASSSSGEGGTYNEQFF.

This clonotype appeared a few times. V usage is TRBV7-9 and J usage is TRBJ2-5; the D gene is possibly TRBD2 (5 bases). This CDR3 comprises 14 residues. Trimming stripped 4 bases from V and 6 bases from J, with 15 bases between. Germline CDR1 and CDR2: SEHNR and FQNEAQ (reference sequence). Here the CDR3 DNA reads TGTGCCAGCAGCTCGGAGGTACTGACTCAGACCCAGTACTTC. Its translation: CASSSEVLTQTQYF. Looking up the rest from reference TRBV7-9 and TRBJ2-5 gives the full variable domain: DTGVSQNPRHKITKRGQNVTFRCDPISEHNRLYWYRQTLGQGPEFLTYFQNEAQLEKSRLLSDRFSAERPKGSFSTLEIQRTEQGDSAMYLCASSSEVLTQTQYFGPGTRLLVL.

The chain has TRBV6-6 and TRBJ2-1; no reliable D call. CDR3 length equals 15 residues. V was clipped by 0 bases and J by 5 bases, with 11 bases between them. Germline CDR1 and CDR2: MNHNY and SVGAGI (reference sequence). The CDR3 coding sequence is TGTGCCAGCAGTTACTCTGGGATGATCAACAATGAGCAGTTCTTC. Protein product: CASSYSGMINNEQFF.

This clonotype was recorded many times. The rearrangement joins TRBV5-5 to TRBJ2-3; D is unresolved. Between the trimmed V and J ends, which lost 0 bases and 2 bases, there was a span of 7 bases. The CDR3 runs 14 residues. CDR1 and CDR2 from the germline V gene are SGHKS and YYEKEE (reference sequence). CDR3 loop: CASSLVQLTDTQYF. For the CDR3, the DNA is TGTGCCAGCAGCTTGGTACAGCTCACAGATACGCAGTATTTT.

This chain connects TRBV4-3 to TRBJ2-2; D might be TRBD2 (6 bases). The CDR3 totals 18 residues. V was trimmed by 0 bases and J by 2 bases, leaving 16 bases between them. Looked up from germline, CDR1 is LGHNA and CDR2 is YSLEER. The CDR3, as DNA: TGCGCCAGCAGCCAAGATATGTTTGCGGGGCGCAACACCGGGGAGCTGTTTTTT. It specifies CASSQDMFAGRNTGELFF.

This clonotype was detected only a few times. This chain connects TRBV12-3 or TRBV12-4 to TRBJ1-2; the D gene is possibly TRBD1 (5 bases). Between the trimmed V and J ends, which lost 6 bases and 2 bases, there was a span of 16 bases. CDR3 size: 15 residues. CDR3: CASSHTRRENYGYTF. DNA of the CDR3: TGTGCCAGCAGCCACACCCGCAGGGAAAACTATGGCTACACCTTC.

This clonotype was seen many times. The rearrangement links TRBV5-1 to TRBJ1-1; D perhaps matches TRBD1 (6 bases). The length of the CDR3 is 13 residues. The V gene lost 4 bases and the J gene lost 7 bases, with 14 bases spanning the gap. Germline V CDR1 and CDR2: SGHRS, YFSETQ. This CDR3 is CASSAGGLREAFF. In DNA form, the CDR3 reads TGCGCCAGCAGCGCGGGGGGGCTGCGTGAAGCTTTCTTT. Looking up the rest from reference TRBV5-1 and TRBJ1-1 gives the full variable domain: KAGVTQTPRYLIKTRGQQVTLSCSPISGHRSVSWYQQTPGQGLQFLFEYFSETQRNKGNFPGRFSGRQFSNSRSEMNVSTLELGDSALYLCASSAGGLREAFFGQGTRLTVV.

The rearrangement joins TRBV12-3 or TRBV12-4 to TRBJ1-5; possibly TRBD1 for D (5 bases). CDR3 size: 15 residues. Trimming cost V 5 bases and J 2 bases, with 13 bases left between them. The CDR3 DNA is TGTGCCAGCAGTCCAAGTAGCAGGGGCAATCAGCCCCAGCATTTT. Translation gives CASSPSSRGNQPQHF.

This clonotype was seen ten or more times. The CDR3 DNA is TGTGCCAGCAGCTTAGTGGGTATAAGAGGGACCCAGTACTTC. Its translation: CASSLVGIRGTQYF. This chain uses TRBV11-2 with TRBJ2-5; no reliable D call. CDR3 size: 14 residues. The V gene's germline CDR1 is SGHAT and CDR2 FQNNGV. V was trimmed by 1 base and J by 7 bases, leaving 13 bases between them.